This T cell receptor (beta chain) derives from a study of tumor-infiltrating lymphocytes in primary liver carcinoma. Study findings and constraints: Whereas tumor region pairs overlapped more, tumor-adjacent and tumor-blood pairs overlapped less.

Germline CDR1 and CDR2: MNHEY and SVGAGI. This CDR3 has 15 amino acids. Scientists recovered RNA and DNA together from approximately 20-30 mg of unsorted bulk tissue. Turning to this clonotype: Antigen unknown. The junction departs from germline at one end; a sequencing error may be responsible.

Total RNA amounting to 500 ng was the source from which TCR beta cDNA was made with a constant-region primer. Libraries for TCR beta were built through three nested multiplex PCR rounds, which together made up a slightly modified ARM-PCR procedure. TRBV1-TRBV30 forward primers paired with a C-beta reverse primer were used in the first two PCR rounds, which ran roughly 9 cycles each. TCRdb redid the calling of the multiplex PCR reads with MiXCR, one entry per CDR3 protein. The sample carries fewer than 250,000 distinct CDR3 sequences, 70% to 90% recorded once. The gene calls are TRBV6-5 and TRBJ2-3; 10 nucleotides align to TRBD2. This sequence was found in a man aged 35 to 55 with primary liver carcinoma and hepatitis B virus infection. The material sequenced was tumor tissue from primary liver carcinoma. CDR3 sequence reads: CVSKPVLAGTDTQYF. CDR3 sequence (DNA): TGTGTCAGCAAGCCAGTACTAGCGGGAACAGATACGCAGTATTTT.